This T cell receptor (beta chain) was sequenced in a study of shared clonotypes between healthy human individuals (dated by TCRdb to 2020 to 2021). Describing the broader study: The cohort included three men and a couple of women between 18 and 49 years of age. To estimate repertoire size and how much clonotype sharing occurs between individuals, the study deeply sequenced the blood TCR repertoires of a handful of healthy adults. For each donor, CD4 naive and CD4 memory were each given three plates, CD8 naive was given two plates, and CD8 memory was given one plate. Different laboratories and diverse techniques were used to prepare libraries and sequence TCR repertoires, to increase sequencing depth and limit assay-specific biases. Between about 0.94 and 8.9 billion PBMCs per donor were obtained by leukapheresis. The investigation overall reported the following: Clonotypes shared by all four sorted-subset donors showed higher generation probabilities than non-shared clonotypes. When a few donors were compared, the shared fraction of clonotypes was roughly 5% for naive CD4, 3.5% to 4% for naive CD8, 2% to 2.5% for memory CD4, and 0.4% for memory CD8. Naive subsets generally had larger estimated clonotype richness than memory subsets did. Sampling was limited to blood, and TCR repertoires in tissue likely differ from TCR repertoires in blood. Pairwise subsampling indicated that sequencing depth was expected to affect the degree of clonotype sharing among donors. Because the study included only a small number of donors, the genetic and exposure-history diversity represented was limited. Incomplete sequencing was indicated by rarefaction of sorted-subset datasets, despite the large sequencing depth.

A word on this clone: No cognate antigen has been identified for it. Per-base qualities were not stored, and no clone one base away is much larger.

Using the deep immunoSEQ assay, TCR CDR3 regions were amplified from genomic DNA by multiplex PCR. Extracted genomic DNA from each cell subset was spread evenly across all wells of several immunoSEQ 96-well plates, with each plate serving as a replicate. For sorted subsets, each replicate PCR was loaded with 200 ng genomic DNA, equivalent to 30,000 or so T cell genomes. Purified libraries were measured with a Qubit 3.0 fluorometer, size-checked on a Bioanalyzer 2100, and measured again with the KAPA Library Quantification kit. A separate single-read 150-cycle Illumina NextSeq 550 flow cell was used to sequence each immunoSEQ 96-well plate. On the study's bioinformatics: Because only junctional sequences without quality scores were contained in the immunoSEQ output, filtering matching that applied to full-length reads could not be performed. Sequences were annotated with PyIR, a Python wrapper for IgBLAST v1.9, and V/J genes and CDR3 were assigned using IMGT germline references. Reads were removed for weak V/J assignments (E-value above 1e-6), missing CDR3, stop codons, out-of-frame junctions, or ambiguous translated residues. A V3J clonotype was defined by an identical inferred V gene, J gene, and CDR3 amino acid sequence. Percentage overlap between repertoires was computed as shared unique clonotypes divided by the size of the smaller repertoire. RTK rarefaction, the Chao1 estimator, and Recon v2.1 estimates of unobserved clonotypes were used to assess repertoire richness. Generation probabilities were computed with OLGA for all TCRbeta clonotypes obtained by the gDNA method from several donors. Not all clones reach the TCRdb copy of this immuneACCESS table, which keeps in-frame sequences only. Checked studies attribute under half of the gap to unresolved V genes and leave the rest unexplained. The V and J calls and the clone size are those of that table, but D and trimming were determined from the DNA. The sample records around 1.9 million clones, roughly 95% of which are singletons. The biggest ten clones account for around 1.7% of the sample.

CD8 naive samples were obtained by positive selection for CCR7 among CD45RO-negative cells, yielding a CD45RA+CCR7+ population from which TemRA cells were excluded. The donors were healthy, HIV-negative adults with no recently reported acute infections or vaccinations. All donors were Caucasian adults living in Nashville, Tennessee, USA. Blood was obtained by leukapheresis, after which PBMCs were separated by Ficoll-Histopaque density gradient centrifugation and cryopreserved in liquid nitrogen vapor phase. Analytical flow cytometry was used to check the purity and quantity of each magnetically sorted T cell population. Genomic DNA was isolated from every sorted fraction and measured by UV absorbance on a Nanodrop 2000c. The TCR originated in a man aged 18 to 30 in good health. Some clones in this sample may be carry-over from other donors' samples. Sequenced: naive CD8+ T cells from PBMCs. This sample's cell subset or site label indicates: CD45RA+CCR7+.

The CDR3: CASSQARRLADYEQYF. The DNA sequence follows: TGCGCCAGCAGCCAAGCTCGTCGACTAGCAGACTACGAGCAGTACTTC. The sequence links TRBV4-3 to TRBJ2-7, and 7 junctional nucleotides match TRBD2. The CDR3 spans 16 residues, from the cysteine through the phenylalanine. Only the CDR3 DNA is retained, 48 bases long and in frame from the first base. V and J are trimmed by 1 base and 3 bases, and the gene matches miss 9 bases of the junction. CDR1 and CDR2 (LGHNA, YSLEER) derive from the germline V gene.